There are a few counts of the clone carrying this T cell receptor beta chain. Antigen specificity is unknown. This sample is drawn from a study of beta chain features in type 1 diabetes. Study context: Patients looked much like healthy donors when it came to age, gender and cell yields.

The authors reverse transcribed all of the isolated RNA, so sequencing captured expressed TCRB transcripts. TCRdb keeps only in-frame clones here, not all; method: immunoSEQ multiplex PCR. Altogether roughly 150,000 clones are present, just over 8% being singletons, with the ten largest covering more than 0.5%. Study-wide results and caveats: People with Type 1 diabetes carried modestly yet significantly shorter TCRB CDR3s in all four CD4+ subsets.

Trimming stripped 8 bases from V and 3 bases from J, with 11 bases between. Germline V gene sequence: CDR1 MGHDK, CDR2 SYGVNS. The CDR3 runs to 13 residues. The chain links TRBV25-1 to TRBJ2-1, with D possibly matching TRBD1 (5 bases). The receptor comes from a woman in her late teens or twenties with type 1 diabetes. The sample was central memory CD4+ T cells from blood. DNA for the CDR3: TGTGCCAGCGCAGGGCCCTACTACAATGAGCAGTTCTTC. Its protein product is CASAGPYYNEQFF.